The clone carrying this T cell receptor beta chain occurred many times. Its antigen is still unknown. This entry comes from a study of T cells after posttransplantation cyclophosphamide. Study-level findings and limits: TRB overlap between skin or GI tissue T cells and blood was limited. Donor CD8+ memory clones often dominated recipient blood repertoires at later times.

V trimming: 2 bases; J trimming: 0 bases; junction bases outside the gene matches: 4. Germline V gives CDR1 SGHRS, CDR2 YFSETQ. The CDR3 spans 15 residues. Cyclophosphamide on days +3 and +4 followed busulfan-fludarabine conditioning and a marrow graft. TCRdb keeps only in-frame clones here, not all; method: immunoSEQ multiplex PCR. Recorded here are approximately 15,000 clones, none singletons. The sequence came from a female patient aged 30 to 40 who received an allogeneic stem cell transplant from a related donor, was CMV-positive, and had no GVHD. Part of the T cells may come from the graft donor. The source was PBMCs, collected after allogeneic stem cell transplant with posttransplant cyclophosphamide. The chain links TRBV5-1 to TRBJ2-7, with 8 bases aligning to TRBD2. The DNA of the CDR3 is TGCGCCAGCAGCTTAACCGGGACTAGCTCCTACGAGCAGTACTTC. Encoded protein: CASSLTGTSSYEQYF.